This record looks at one T cell receptor (beta chain) sequence and its context. The antigen remains undetermined. This sample also contains other DNA sequences that code for the same CDR3. This specimen belongs to a study of cytomegalovirus exposure and HLA in healthy donors. Researchers ran the PCR with 60 Vbeta and 13 Jbeta primers. Produced via immunoSEQ multiplex PCR; TCRdb's table is partial and in-frame only. Of roughly 140,000 clones in the sample, 82% were seen once. In germline, CDR1 is MGHRA, CDR2 YSYEKL. The CDR3 extends over 13 amino acids. V was trimmed by 0 bases and J by 3 bases, leaving 6 bases between them. Overall study findings and caveats: The authors enumerated some 160 TCR beta chains as linked to cytomegalovirus. Later work found most CMV-associated TCR beta chains apparently HLA-restricted. A few CMV-associated chains were confirmed in vitro to be specific for CMV antigens. Information on immune exposure was restricted to one variable (CMV serostatus).

The TCR originated in a young man in good health and CMV-seropositive. The sample taken for sequencing was PBMCs. The J gene is TRBJ2-7, the V gene TRBV4-1, with no clear D. CDR3 protein: CASSQDRGYEQYF. For the CDR3, the DNA is TGCGCCAGCAGCCAAGACCGCGGCTACGAGCAGTACTTC.